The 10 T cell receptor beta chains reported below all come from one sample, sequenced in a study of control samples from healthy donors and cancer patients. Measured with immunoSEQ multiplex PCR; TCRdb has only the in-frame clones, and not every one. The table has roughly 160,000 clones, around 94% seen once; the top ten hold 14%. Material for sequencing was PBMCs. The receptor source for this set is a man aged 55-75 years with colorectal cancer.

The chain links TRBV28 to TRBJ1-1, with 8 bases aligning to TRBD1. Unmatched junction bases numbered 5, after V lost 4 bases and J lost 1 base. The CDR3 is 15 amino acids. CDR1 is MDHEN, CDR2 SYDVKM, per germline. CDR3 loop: CASSSLGQGNTEAFF. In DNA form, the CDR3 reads TGTGCCAGCAGTTCCCTAGGACAGGGGAACACTGAAGCTTTCTTT.

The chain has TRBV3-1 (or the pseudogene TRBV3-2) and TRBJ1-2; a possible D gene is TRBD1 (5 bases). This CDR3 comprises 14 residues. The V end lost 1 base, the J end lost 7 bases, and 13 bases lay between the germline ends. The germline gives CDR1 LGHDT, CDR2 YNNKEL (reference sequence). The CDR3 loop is CASSQVGRVVGYTF. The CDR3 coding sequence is TGTGCCAGCAGCCAAGTAGGCAGGGTTGTTGGCTACACCTTC.

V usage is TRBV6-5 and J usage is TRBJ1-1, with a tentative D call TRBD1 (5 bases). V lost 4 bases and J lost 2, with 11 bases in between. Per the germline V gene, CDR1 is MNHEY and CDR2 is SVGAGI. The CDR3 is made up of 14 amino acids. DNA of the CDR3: TGTGCCAGCAGTTCGACAGAAGTAAACACTGAAGCTTTCTTT. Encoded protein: CASSSTEVNTEAFF.

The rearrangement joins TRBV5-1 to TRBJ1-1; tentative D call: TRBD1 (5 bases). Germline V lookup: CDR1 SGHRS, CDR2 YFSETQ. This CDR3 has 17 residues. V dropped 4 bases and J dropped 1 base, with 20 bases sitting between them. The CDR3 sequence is CASSVDFHRGRNTEAFF. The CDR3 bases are TGCGCCAGCAGCGTGGATTTCCACCGGGGGAGGAACACTGAAGCTTTCTTT.

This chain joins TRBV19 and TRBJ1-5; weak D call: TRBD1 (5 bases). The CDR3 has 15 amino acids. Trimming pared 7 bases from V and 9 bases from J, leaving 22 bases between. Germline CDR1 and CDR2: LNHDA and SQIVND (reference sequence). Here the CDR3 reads CASNSGATGFGPQHF. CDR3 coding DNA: TGTGCCAGTAACAGCGGGGCGACGGGTTTTGGGCCCCAGCATTTT.

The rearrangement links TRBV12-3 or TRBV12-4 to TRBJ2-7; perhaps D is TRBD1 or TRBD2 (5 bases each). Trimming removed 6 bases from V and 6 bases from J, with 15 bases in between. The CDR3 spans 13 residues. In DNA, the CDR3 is TGTGCCAGCAGGGGGGACGGAACCTCCGAGCAGTACTTC. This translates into CASRGDGTSEQYF.

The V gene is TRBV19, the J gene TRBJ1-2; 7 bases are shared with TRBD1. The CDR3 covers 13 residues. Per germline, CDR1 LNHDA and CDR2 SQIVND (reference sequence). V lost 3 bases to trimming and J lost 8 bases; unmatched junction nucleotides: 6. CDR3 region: CASSIDRVGGYTF. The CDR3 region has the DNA TGTGCCAGTAGTATCGACAGGGTAGGCGGCTACACCTTC. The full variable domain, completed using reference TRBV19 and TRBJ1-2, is DGGITQSPKYLFRKEGQNVTLSCEQNLNHDAMYWYRQDPGQGLRLIYYSQIVNDFQKGDIAEGYSVSREKKESFPLTVTSAQKNPTAFYLCASSIDRVGGYTFGSGTRLTVV.

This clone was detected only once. The CDR3 here is CASSSGALEEKLFF. The CDR3 DNA sequence: TGTGCCAGCAGCTCCGGGGCGTTAGAGGAAAAACTGTTTTTT. The chain has TRBV6-5 and TRBJ1-4, with a tentative D call TRBD1 (5 bases). V lost 6 bases, J lost 8 bases, and 16 bases lay in between. Germline lookup yields CDR1 MNHEY and CDR2 SVGAGI. The CDR3 covers 14 residues.

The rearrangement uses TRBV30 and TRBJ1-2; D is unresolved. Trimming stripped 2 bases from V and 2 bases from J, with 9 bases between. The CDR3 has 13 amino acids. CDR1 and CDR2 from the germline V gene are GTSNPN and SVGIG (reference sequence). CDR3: CAWSRTGNYGYTF. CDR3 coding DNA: TGTGCCTGGAGTAGGACGGGCAACTATGGCTACACCTTC.

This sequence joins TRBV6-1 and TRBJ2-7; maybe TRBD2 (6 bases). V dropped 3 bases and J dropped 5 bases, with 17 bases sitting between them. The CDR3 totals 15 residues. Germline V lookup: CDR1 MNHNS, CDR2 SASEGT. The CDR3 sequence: CASSELDGGGNEQYF. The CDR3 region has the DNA TGTGCCAGCAGTGAGCTGGACGGGGGTGGCAACGAGCAGTACTTC.